One sample yielded the 3 T cell receptor beta chains listed below, sequenced in a study of resident and recirculating memory T cells in vitiligo. Using immunoSEQ multiplex PCR, the repertoire was profiled, and TCRdb retains in-frame clones only, with some absent. The data hold 75,000 to 85,000 clones, with around 92% observed a single time. The source material was blood. The receptors originated from a male donor with vitiligo.

The chain joins TRBV18 to TRBJ2-1; 12 bases are shared with TRBD2. The CDR3 spans 20 residues. Per germline, CDR1 KGHSH and CDR2 LQKENI. V trimming: 4 bases; J trimming: 3 bases; junction bases outside the gene matches: 16. The CDR3 coding sequence is TGTGCCAGCTCACTCCGGTGGACTAGCGGGAAACCGGGGTTCTACAATGAGCAGTTCTTC. It yields the protein CASSLRWTSGKPGFYNEQFF.

This clone appeared a few times. This chain uses TRBV7-3 with TRBJ2-2; tentative D call: TRBD2 (6 bases). Trimming took off 5 bases at V and 5 bases at J, with 12 bases between the two ends. This CDR3 comprises 14 residues. Germline lookup yields CDR1 SGHTA and CDR2 FQGTGA. The CDR3 loop reads CASSRTLATGELFF. CDR3 nucleotides: TGTGCCAGCAGCCGGACTCTAGCGACCGGGGAGCTGTTTTTT. The whole variable domain, filled in from reference TRBV7-3 and TRBJ2-2, reads GAGVSQTPSNKVTEKGKYVELRCDPISGHTALYWYRQSLGQGPEFLIYFQGTGAADDSGLPNDRFFAVRPEGSVSTLKIQRTERGDSAVYLCASSRTLATGELFFGEGSRLTVL.

The chain employs TRBV5-4 and TRBJ2-5; 13 positions match TRBD2. The CDR3 has 18 residues. Germline V gene lookup returns CDR1 SGHNT and CDR2 YYREEE (reference sequence). V lost 4 bases, J lost 0 bases, and 9 bases stayed unmatched. The CDR3 nucleotides read TGTGCCAGCAGCCCTACGACTAGCGGGAGGACACACCAAGAGACCCAGTACTTC. It specifies CASSPTTSGRTHQETQYF.